Following are 18 T cell receptor beta chains from one sample sequenced in a study of cytomegalovirus exposure and HLA in healthy donors. With 60 Vbeta and 13 Jbeta primers, the PCR was carried out. TCRdb keeps only in-frame clones here, not all; method: immunoSEQ multiplex PCR. Of some 190,000 clones in the sample, over 70% are singletons; the top ten hold more than 1%. Sequencing was performed on PBMCs. Receptors originate from a boy aged 2 to 10 in good health and CMV-seronegative.

The chain couples TRBV30 to TRBJ1-1; D may be TRBD1 (5 bases). CDR3 length: 17 amino acids. Germline V gives CDR1 GTSNPN, CDR2 SVGIG (reference sequence). V gave up 5 bases and J gave up 3 bases, with 25 bases separating them. The CDR3 spells CAWSGLAGRRADTEAFF. CDR3 bases: TGTGCCTGGTCGGGCCTGGCAGGGCGAAGGGCGGACACTGAAGCTTTCTTT.

V usage is TRBV7-2 and J usage is TRBJ2-1, with D perhaps TRBD1 (6 bases). The CDR3 is made up of 13 amino acids. Trimming pared 4 bases from V and 9 bases from J, leaving 13 bases between. The V gene's germline CDR1 is SGHTA and CDR2 FQGNSA. This CDR3 reads CASSSNRVPEQFF. The CDR3 region has the DNA TGTGCCAGCAGCTCTAACAGGGTACCTGAGCAGTTCTTC.

This clone has a handful of counts. The chain employs TRBV2 and TRBJ2-3; no clear D gene. V lost 6 bases to trimming and J lost 2 bases, with 12 bases between them. CDR3 size: 14 residues. The germline CDR1 and CDR2 sequences are SNHLY and FYNNEI. The CDR3 sequence: CASRPILHTDTQYF. The CDR3 nucleotides read TGTGCCAGCAGACCGATACTCCACACAGATACGCAGTATTTT.

This clone was counted ten times or more. The chain carries TRBV9 and TRBJ1-2, with 9 bases identical to TRBD1. The CDR3 runs to 15 residues. The V segment lost 3 bases and the J segment 4 bases; nucleotides outside the gene matches: 7. The V gene's germline CDR1 is SGDLS and CDR2 YYNGEE. The CDR3 coding sequence is TGTGCCAGCAGCGCTTTAACAGGGGGCCTCTATGGCTACACCTTC. It is translated as CASSALTGGLYGYTF.

The rearrangement uses TRBV27 and TRBJ1-1; the D gene is possibly TRBD1 (5 bases). The CDR3 covers 13 residues. Germline-derived CDR1 and CDR2 are MNHEY and SMNVEV (reference sequence). Trimming stripped 8 bases from V and 0 bases from J, with 10 bases between. The CDR3 region is CASHMGLNTEAFF. The CDR3 coding sequence is TGTGCCAGCCATATGGGGCTGAACACTGAAGCTTTCTTT.

The genes are TRBV9 and TRBJ2-2, with D possibly matching TRBD2 (6 bases). This CDR3 has 14 amino acids. Trimming took 0 bases from V and 5 from J, leaving 8 bases between them. Germline lookup yields CDR1 SGDLS and CDR2 YYNGEE. The CDR3: CASSVERGTGELFF. In DNA form, the CDR3 reads TGTGCCAGCAGCGTAGAACGGGGGACCGGGGAGCTGTTTTTT.

This clone has a handful of counts. J is TRBJ1-5 and V is TRBV5-8; D is perhaps TRBD1 (6 bases). CDR1 is SGHTS and CDR2 is YDEGEE in the germline V gene. Trimming pared 6 bases from V and 2 bases from J, leaving 9 bases between. The CDR3 runs to 13 residues. CDR3 nucleotide sequence: TGTGCCAGCACCTGGACAGGCAATCAGCCCCAGCATTTT. The encoded protein is CASTWTGNQPQHF.

V gene TRBV15 combines with J gene TRBJ1-5, with TRBD1 matching over 9 bases. This CDR3 region has 15 residues. CDR1 and CDR2 from the germline V gene are LNHNV and YYDKDF (reference sequence). Trimming cost V 8 bases and J 7 bases; bases outside gene matches: 12. CDR3 region: CATAHGTGIRQPQHF. The CDR3 DNA reads as TGTGCCACCGCGCACGGGACAGGGATACGGCAGCCCCAGCATTTT.

This chain joins TRBV2 and TRBJ2-7, with 7 positions matching TRBD2. The V and J ends lost 3 bases and 0 bases, in that order; junction bases with no gene match: 5. Germline lookup yields CDR1 SNHLY and CDR2 FYNNEI. The CDR3 runs to 15 residues. The DNA for the CDR3 is TGTGCCAGCAGTGAGTCTGGCGGGAGCTCCTACGAGCAGTACTTC. Translated: CASSESGGSSYEQYF.

This chain connects TRBV9 to TRBJ2-7, with a weak D call TRBD1 (6 bases). CDR1 and CDR2 (germline): SGDLS, YYNGEE. Between the trimmed V and J ends, which lost 0 bases and 2 bases, there was a span of 9 bases. CDR3 length: 14 amino acids. The CDR3 DNA reads as TGTGCCAGCAGCGTAGGGAACAGGGCCTACGAGCAGTACTTC. It encodes CASSVGNRAYEQYF.

The rearrangement joins TRBV27 to TRBJ1-1, with D maybe TRBD1 (5 bases). The CDR3 sequence is 15 residues long. Per the germline V gene, CDR1 is MNHEY and CDR2 is SMNVEV (reference sequence). Between the trimmed V and J ends, which lost 2 bases and 5 bases, there was a span of 15 bases. The DNA for the CDR3 is TGTGCCAGCAGTTTAGGACCCGGGGGAGTGACTGAAGCTTTCTTT. It specifies CASSLGPGGVTEAFF.

The CDR3 loop reads CASSLVSSLNEKLFF. The CDR3 nucleotides are TGTGCCAGCAGCTTAGTCTCCTCCCTTAATGAAAAACTGTTTTTT. The chain links TRBV11-2 to TRBJ1-4; D is undetermined. The CDR3 is made up of 15 amino acids. The germline CDR1 and CDR2 sequences are SGHAT and FQNNGV. Trimming removed 1 base from V and 4 bases from J, with 10 bases in between.

V and J are TRBV5-6 and TRBJ2-1; the match to TRBD2 covers 11 bases. The junction had 6 bases not matched to a gene; V was cut back by 0 bases and J by 1 base. This CDR3 comprises 18 residues. Germline V CDR1 and CDR2: SGHDT, YYEEEE. CDR3 protein: CASSLVTSGGPSYNEQFF. CDR3 DNA: TGTGCCAGCAGCTTGGTTACTAGCGGGGGTCCTTCCTACAATGAGCAGTTCTTC.

The J gene is TRBJ2-7, the V gene TRBV5-6; D unresolved. The germline V gene has CDR1 SGHDT and CDR2 YYEEEE. This CDR3 has 13 amino acids. V was shortened by 1 base and J by 0 bases, with 5 bases between the two germline ends. CDR3: CASSLSRSYEQYF. The CDR3 DNA reads as TGTGCCAGCAGCTTGTCTCGCTCCTACGAGCAGTACTTC.

This chain links TRBV2 with TRBJ2-7; 7 bases map to TRBD2. This CDR3 is built from 15 residues. V shed 3 bases, J shed 3 bases, and the junction held 8 bases outside the gene matches. Germline loops: CDR1 SNHLY, CDR2 FYNNEI. The DNA of the CDR3 is TGTGCCAGCAGTGACGGACTAGAAGCGGGCTACGAGCAGTACTTC. Translated, it gives CASSDGLEAGYEQYF.

The chain couples TRBV19 to TRBJ2-3; 7 positions agree with TRBD1. J lost 1 base, V lost 4 bases, and 2 bases had no gene match. There are 14 residues in the CDR3. Germline CDR1 is LNHDA and CDR2 is SQIVND (reference sequence). The CDR3 coding sequence is TGTGCCAGTAGTACCGGGACAGGCACAGATACGCAGTATTTT. Translating gives CASSTGTGTDTQYF.

The rearrangement links TRBV4-3 to TRBJ2-7; the match to TRBD2 covers 7 bases. The germline gives CDR1 LGHNA, CDR2 YSLEER. Trimming removed 1 base from V and 2 bases from J; junction bases left unmatched: 8. This CDR3 region has 16 residues. CDR3 in amino acids: CASSQGLRGRAYEQYF. CDR3 bases: TGCGCCAGCAGCCAAGGGTTGAGAGGGAGGGCCTACGAGCAGTACTTC.

The rearrangement joins TRBV6-5 to TRBJ2-2, with TRBD1 matching 9 bases. Germline CDR1 is MNHEY and CDR2 is SVGAGI. The CDR3 spans 14 residues. The V segment lost 5 bases and the J segment 7 bases; nucleotides outside the gene matches: 5. CDR3 sequence reads: CASSNRGPGGELFF. Written as DNA, the CDR3 is TGTGCCAGCAGTAACAGGGGGCCTGGCGGGGAGCTGTTTTTT.